This is a list of T cell receptor beta chains from one sample in a study of beta chain features in type 1 diabetes. The data were produced by immunoSEQ multiplex PCR, yet TCRdb's version contains in-frame clones alone and is incomplete. The table has 620,000 or so clones, roughly 15% seen once. The sequencing input was naive CD4+ T cells from blood. These receptors came from a man aged 18-30 years in good health. Both conserved end residues are part of each CDR3. A D gene is named only where the DNA matches it firmly. Where a row states a size, it is once, few, many or the class of an expanded clone; other rows omit it.

V gene: TRBV28; D gene: .; J gene: TRBJ2-5; clone size: few; CDR3 protein: CASSRQTQYF; CDR3 DNA: TGTGCCAGCAGTAGACAGACCCAGTACTTC
V gene: TRBV7-8; D gene: TRBD1; J gene: TRBJ2-1; clone size: .; CDR3 protein: CASSLPGTGAYNEQFF; CDR3 DNA: TGTGCCAGCAGCTTACCGGGGACAGGGGCCTACAATGAGCAGTTCTTC
V gene: TRBV10-3; D gene: TRBD2; J gene: TRBJ2-1; clone size: few; CDR3 protein: CAISGLLAGGYNEQFF; CDR3 DNA: TGTGCCATCAGTGGGCTCCTAGCGGGGGGCTACAATGAGCAGTTCTTC
V gene: TRBV7-3; D gene: TRBD2; J gene: TRBJ2-1; clone size: few; CDR3 protein: CASSYGAGSYNEQFF; CDR3 DNA: TGTGCCAGCAGCTATGGAGCGGGATCCTACAATGAGCAGTTCTTC
V gene: TRBV5-1; D gene: .; J gene: TRBJ2-7; clone size: few; CDR3 protein: CASSLAASTYEQYF; CDR3 DNA: TGCGCCAGCAGCTTGGCGGCGTCGACCTACGAGCAGTACTTC
V gene: TRBV21-1; D gene: .; J gene: TRBJ2-3; clone size: .; CDR3 protein: CASSPRQGPRDSTDTQYF; CDR3 DNA: TGTGCCAGCAGCCCCCGACAGGGGCCTAGGGATAGCACAGATACGCAGTATTTT
V gene: TRBV2; D gene: .; J gene: TRBJ1-2; clone size: .; CDR3 protein: CASSPQGSIGYGYTF; CDR3 DNA: TGTGCCAGCAGTCCGCAGGGGTCCATCGGGTATGGCTACACCTTC
V gene: TRBV7-3; D gene: .; J gene: TRBJ1-1; clone size: few; CDR3 protein: CASSLIGGNTEAFF; CDR3 DNA: TGTGCCAGCAGCTTAATCGGGGGGAACACTGAAGCTTTCTTT
V gene: TRBV29-1; D gene: .; J gene: TRBJ1-1; clone size: .; CDR3 protein: CSVDNRGFTEAFF; CDR3 DNA: TGCAGCGTTGACAATAGGGGCTTCACTGAAGCTTTCTTT
V gene: TRBV30; D gene: .; J gene: TRBJ1-1; clone size: few; CDR3 protein: CAWSRDTEAFF; CDR3 DNA: TGTGCCTGGAGCAGGGACACTGAAGCTTTCTTT
V gene: TRBV12-5; D gene: .; J gene: TRBJ2-1; clone size: few; CDR3 protein: CASGLVIGQSYNEQFF; CDR3 DNA: TGTGCTAGTGGTTTGGTAATAGGACAGTCCTACAATGAGCAGTTCTTC
V gene: TRBV27; D gene: TRBD2; J gene: TRBJ2-7; clone size: .; CDR3 protein: CASSSPSGSYEQYF; CDR3 DNA: TGTGCCAGCAGTTCTCCTAGCGGGAGCTACGAGCAGTACTTC
V gene: TRBV27; D gene: .; J gene: TRBJ2-1; clone size: .; CDR3 protein: CASSPVISLNEQFF; CDR3 DNA: TGTGCCAGCAGCCCGGTGATTTCACTCAATGAGCAGTTCTTC
V gene: TRBV7-2; D gene: .; J gene: TRBJ2-1; clone size: few; CDR3 protein: CASSPMAGSYNEQFF; CDR3 DNA: TGTGCCAGCAGCCCAATGGCGGGATCCTACAATGAGCAGTTCTTC
V gene: TRBV7-2; D gene: .; J gene: TRBJ1-1; clone size: few; CDR3 protein: CASSLAFGFEAFF; CDR3 DNA: TGTGCCAGCAGCTTAGCGTTTGGGTTTGAAGCTTTCTTT
V gene: TRBV7-9; D gene: TRBD1; J gene: TRBJ2-7; clone size: once; CDR3 protein: CASSSTGPYEQYF; CDR3 DNA: TGTGCCAGCAGCTCGACAGGGCCCTACGAGCAGTACTTC
V gene: TRBV5-1; D gene: .; J gene: TRBJ2-2; clone size: .; CDR3 protein: CASSLGRDYGGELFF; CDR3 DNA: TGCGCCAGCAGCTTGGGTAGGGATTACGGCGGGGAGCTGTTTTTT
V gene: TRBV7-2; D gene: .; J gene: TRBJ1-5; clone size: few; CDR3 protein: CASSPDAGSQPQHF; CDR3 DNA: TGTGCCAGCAGCCCAGATGCAGGGAGTCAGCCCCAGCATTTT
V gene: TRBV5-5; D gene: .; J gene: TRBJ1-1; clone size: few; CDR3 protein: CASSFRQAALSTEAFF; CDR3 DNA: TGTGCCAGCAGCTTTAGACAGGCGGCGTTATCCACTGAAGCTTTCTTT
V gene: TRBV25-1; D gene: TRBD2; J gene: TRBJ2-7; clone size: few; CDR3 protein: CASRGTSGGYEQYF; CDR3 DNA: TGTGCCAGCCGAGGGACTAGCGGGGGTTACGAGCAGTACTTC
V gene: TRBV25-1; D gene: .; J gene: TRBJ1-2; clone size: few; CDR3 protein: CASTGGGGYTF; CDR3 DNA: TGTGCCAGCACCGGGGGGGGAGGCTACACCTTC
V gene: TRBV15; D gene: .; J gene: TRBJ2-7; clone size: .; CDR3 protein: CATSRDLLLAYEQYF; CDR3 DNA: TGTGCCACCAGCAGAGATCTATTACTGGCCTACGAGCAGTACTTC
V gene: TRBV4-3; D gene: .; J gene: TRBJ1-1; clone size: few; CDR3 protein: CASSQDTGTEAFF; CDR3 DNA: TGCGCCAGCAGCCAAGATACGGGCACTGAAGCTTTCTTT
V gene: TRBV15; D gene: .; J gene: TRBJ1-4; clone size: few; CDR3 protein: CATSSLTGGSGEKLFF; CDR3 DNA: TGTGCCACCAGCAGTCTGACGGGGGGGAGCGGTGAAAAACTGTTTTTT
V gene: TRBV4-1; D gene: .; J gene: TRBJ1-5; clone size: .; CDR3 protein: CASSQAHGGRQPQHF; CDR3 DNA: TGCGCCAGCAGCCAAGCACACGGGGGGCGTCAGCCCCAGCATTTT
V gene: TRBV2; D gene: TRBD1; J gene: TRBJ2-2; clone size: few; CDR3 protein: CATTPDRGFTGELFF; CDR3 DNA: TGTGCCACCACTCCCGACAGGGGATTTACCGGGGAGCTGTTTTTT
V gene: TRBV28; D gene: .; J gene: TRBJ2-6; clone size: .; CDR3 protein: CASSLGSSPGANVLTF; CDR3 DNA: TGTGCCAGCAGTTTGGGGAGTTCCCCTGGGGCCAACGTCCTGACTTTC
V gene: TRBV30; D gene: .; J gene: TRBJ2-1; clone size: few; CDR3 protein: CAWSVRGGTGNEQFF; CDR3 DNA: TGTGCCTGGAGTGTAAGAGGGGGTACAGGGAATGAGCAGTTCTTC
V gene: TRBV7-9; D gene: .; J gene: TRBJ1-3; clone size: .; CDR3 protein: CASDRLDIGNTIYF; CDR3 DNA: TGTGCCAGCGACAGACTCGATATTGGAAACACCATATATTTT
V gene: TRBV2; D gene: TRBD1; J gene: TRBJ2-7; clone size: .; CDR3 protein: CATGTGVFEQYF; CDR3 DNA: TGTGCCACCGGGACAGGGGTTTTTGAGCAGTACTTC
V gene: TRBV9; D gene: .; J gene: TRBJ1-2; clone size: .; CDR3 protein: CASSASGGYGYTF; CDR3 DNA: TGTGCCAGCAGCGCGTCAGGTGGCTATGGCTACACCTTC